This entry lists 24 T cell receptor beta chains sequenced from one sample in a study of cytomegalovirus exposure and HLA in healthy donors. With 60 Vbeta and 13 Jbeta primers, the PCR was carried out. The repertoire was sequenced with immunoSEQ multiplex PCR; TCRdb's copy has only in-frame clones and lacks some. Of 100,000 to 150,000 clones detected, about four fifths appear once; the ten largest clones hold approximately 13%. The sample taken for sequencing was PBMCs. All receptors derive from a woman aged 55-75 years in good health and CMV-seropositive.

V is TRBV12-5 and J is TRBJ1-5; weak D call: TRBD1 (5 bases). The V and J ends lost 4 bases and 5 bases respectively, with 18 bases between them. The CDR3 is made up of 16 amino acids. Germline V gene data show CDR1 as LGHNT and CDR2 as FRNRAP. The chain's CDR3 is CASGSRDLGEDQPQHF. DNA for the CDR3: TGTGCTAGTGGTTCGAGGGACCTGGGGGAGGATCAGCCCCAGCATTTT.

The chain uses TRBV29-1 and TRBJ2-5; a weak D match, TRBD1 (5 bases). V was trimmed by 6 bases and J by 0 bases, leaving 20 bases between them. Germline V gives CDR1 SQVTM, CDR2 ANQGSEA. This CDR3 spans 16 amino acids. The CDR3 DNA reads TGCAGCGTCCCCACTGGGGCAACCTCGTACCAAGAGACCCAGTACTTC. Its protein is CSVPTGATSYQETQYF.

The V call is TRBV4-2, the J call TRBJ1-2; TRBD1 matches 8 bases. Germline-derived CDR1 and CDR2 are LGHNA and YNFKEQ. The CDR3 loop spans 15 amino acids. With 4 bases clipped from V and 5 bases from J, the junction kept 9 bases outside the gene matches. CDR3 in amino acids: CASSPGPQGGYGYTF. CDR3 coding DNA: TGTGCCAGCAGCCCTGGACCACAGGGGGGGTATGGCTACACCTTC.

The CDR3 coding sequence is TGTGCCAGCAGCCCTTGGGCCTTAACTGAAGCTTTCTTT. Residues: CASSPWALTEAFF. The V gene is TRBV14, the J gene TRBJ1-1; D is unclear. The V gene lost 4 bases and the J gene lost 5 bases, with 11 bases spanning the gap. The CDR3 consists of 13 residues. The germline V gene encodes CDR1 SGHDN and CDR2 FVKESK.

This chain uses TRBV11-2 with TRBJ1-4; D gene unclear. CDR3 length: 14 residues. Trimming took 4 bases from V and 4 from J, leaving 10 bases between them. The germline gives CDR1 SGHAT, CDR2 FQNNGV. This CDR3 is CASSYNGYNEKLFF. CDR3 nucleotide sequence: TGTGCCAGCAGCTATAACGGTTATAATGAAAAACTGTTTTTT.

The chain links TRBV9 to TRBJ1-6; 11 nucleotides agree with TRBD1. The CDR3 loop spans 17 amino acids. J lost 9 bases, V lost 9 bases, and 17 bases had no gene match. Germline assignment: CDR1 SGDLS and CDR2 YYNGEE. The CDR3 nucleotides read TGTGCCAACCCCGAAAACAGGACAGGGGGCTGTGGTTCACCCCTCCACTTT. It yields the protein CANPENRTGGCGSPLHF.

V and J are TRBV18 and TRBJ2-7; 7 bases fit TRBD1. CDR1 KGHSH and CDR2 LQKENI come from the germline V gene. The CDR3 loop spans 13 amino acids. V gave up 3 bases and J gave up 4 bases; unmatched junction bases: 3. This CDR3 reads CASSPGQKYEQYF. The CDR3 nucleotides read TGTGCCAGCTCACCGGGACAGAAGTACGAGCAGTACTTC.

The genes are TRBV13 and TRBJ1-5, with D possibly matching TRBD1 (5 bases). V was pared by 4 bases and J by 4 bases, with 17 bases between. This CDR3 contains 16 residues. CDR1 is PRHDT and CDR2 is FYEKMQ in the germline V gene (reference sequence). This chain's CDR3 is CASSSKRGQGNQPQHF. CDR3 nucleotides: TGTGCCAGCAGCTCCAAGCGGGGTCAGGGTAATCAGCCCCAGCATTTT.

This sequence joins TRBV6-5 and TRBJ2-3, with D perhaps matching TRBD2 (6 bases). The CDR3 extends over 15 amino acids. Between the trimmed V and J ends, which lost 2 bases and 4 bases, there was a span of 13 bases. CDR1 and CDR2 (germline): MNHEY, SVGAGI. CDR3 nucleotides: TGTGCCAGCAGTTACAGGGAGGTGGGCGCAGATACGCAGTATTTT. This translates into CASSYREVGADTQYF.

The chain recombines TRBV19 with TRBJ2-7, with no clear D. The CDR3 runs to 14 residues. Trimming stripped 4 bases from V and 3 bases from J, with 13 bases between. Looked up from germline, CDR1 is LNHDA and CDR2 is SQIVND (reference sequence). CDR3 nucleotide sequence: TGTGCCAGTAGTAGCCTCTCAATCGGCTACGAGCAGTACTTC. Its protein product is CASSSLSIGYEQYF.

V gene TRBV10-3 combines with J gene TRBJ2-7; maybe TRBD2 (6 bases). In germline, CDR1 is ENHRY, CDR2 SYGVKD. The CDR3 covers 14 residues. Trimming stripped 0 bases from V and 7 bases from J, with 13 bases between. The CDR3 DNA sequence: TGTGCCATCAGTGAGTCGAGGGAGGCCAGAGAGCAGTACTTC. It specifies CAISESREAREQYF.

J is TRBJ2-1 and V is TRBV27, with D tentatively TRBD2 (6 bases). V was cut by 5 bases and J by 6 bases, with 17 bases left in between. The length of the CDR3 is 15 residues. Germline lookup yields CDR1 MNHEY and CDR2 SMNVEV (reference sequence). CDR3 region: CASSMRDLQTNEQFF. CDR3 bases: TGTGCCAGCAGTATGCGGGACTTACAAACCAATGAGCAGTTCTTC.

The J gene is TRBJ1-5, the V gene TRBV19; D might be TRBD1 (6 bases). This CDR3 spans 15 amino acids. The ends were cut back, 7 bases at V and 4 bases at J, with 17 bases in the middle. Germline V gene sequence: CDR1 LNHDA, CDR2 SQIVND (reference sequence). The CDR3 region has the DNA TGTGCCAGTAAGAAGGGGCAAGGGGGAAATCAGCCCCAGCATTTT. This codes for CASKKGQGGNQPQHF.

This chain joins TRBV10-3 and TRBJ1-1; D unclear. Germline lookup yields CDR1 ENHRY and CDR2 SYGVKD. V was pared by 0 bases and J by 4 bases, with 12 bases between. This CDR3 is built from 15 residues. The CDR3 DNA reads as TGTGCCATCAGTGAGTCGACTCTCACGTCCACTGAAGCTTTCTTT. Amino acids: CAISESTLTSTEAFF.

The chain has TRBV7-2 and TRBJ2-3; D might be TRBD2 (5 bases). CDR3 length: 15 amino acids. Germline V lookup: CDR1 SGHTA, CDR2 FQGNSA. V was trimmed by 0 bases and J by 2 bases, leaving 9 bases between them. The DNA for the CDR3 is TGTGCCAGCAGCTTAGCGGCGGGCTCCACAGATACGCAGTATTTT. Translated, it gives CASSLAAGSTDTQYF.

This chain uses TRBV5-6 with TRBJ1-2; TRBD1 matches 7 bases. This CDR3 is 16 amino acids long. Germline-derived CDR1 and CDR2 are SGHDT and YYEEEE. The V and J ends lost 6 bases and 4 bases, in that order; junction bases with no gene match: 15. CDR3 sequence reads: CASKWLGQDVGYGYTF. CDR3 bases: TGTGCCAGCAAGTGGTTAGGACAGGACGTTGGCTATGGCTACACCTTC. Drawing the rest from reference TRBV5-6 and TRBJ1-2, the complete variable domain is DAGVTQSPTHLIKTRGQQVTLRCSPKSGHDTVSWYQQALGQGPQFIFQYYEEEERQRGNFPDRFSGHQFPNYSSELNVNALLLGDSALYLCASKWLGQDVGYGYTFGSGTRLTVV.

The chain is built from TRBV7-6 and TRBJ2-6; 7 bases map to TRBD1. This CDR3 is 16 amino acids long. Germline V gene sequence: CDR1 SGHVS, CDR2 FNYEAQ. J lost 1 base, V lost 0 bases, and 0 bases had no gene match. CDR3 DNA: TGTGCCAGCAGCTTAGCGGGACAGTCTGGGGCCAACGTCCTGACTTTC. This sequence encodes CASSLAGQSGANVLTF.

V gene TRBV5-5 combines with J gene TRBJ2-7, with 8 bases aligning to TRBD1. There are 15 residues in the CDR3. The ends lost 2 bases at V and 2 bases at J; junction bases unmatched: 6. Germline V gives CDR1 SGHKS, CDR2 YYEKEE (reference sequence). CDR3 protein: CASSFIVTGAYEQYF. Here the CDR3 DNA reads TGTGCCAGCAGCTTCATTGTGACAGGGGCCTACGAGCAGTACTTC. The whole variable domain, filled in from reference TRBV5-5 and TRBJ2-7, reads DAGVTQSPTHLIKTRGQQVTLRCSPISGHKSVSWYQQVLGQGPQFIFQYYEKEERGRGNFPDRFSARQFPNYSSELNVNALLLGDSALYLCASSFIVTGAYEQYFGPGTRLTVT.

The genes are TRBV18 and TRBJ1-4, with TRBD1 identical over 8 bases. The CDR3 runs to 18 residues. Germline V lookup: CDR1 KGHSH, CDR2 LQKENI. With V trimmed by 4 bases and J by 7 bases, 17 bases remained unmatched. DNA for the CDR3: TGTGCCAGCTCACGGCAGGGACAGGAAGTTGCGGGAAGTGAAAAACTGTTTTTT. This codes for CASSRQGQEVAGSEKLFF.

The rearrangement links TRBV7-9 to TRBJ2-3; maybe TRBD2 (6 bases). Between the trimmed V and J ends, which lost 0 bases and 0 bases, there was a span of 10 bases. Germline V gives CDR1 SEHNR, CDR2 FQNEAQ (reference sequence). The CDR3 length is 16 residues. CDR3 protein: CASSLALASSTDTQYF. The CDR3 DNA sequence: TGTGCCAGCAGCTTAGCGCTAGCGTCTAGCACAGATACGCAGTATTTT.

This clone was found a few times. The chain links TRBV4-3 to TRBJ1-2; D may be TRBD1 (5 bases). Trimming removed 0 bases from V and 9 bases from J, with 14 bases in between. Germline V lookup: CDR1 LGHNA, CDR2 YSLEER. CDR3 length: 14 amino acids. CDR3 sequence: CASSQEPGSGSYTF. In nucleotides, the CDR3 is TGCGCCAGCAGCCAAGAGCCAGGGTCAGGAAGCTACACCTTC.

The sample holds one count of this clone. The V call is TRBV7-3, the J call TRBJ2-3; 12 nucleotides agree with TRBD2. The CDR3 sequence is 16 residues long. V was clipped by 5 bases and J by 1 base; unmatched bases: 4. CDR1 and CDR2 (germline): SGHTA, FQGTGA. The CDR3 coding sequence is TGTGCCAGCAGCCCCCGACTAGCGGGAGGCACAGATACGCAGTATTTT. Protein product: CASSPRLAGGTDTQYF.

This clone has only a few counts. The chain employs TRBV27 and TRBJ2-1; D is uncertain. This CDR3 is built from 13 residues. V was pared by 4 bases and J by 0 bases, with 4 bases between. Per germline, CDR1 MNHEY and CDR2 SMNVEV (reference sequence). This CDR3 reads CASSSLSYNEQFF. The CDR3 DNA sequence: TGTGCCAGCAGTTCTCTCTCCTACAATGAGCAGTTCTTC.

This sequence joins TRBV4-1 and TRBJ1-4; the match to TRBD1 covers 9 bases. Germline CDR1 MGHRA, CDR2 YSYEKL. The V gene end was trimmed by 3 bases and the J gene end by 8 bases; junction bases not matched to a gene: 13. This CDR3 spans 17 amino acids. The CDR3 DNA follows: TGCGCCAGCAGCCATGCATCCGGGACAGGGAGGAAGGAAAAACTGTTTTTT. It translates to CASSHASGTGRKEKLFF.